A single sample gave rise to the 31 T cell receptor beta chains below, sequenced in a study of blood T cell repertoires in COVID-19. Clones were read by immunoSEQ multiplex PCR, and TCRdb kept only the in-frame ones, dropping some. This table has around 190,000 clones, 70% to 80% appearing once. Input material: peripheral blood. The receptors stem from a woman between 50 and 59 years old with active or convalescent COVID-19.

The chain joins TRBV24-1 to TRBJ2-7; D gene ambiguous. Between the trimmed V and J ends, which lost 7 bases and 5 bases, there was a span of 14 bases. Germline V CDR1 and CDR2: KGHDR, SFDVKD. The CDR3 loop spans 13 amino acids. As DNA, the CDR3 is TGTGCCACCAGCCACCCCCTAACGGACGAGCAGTACTTC. This sequence encodes CATSHPLTDEQYF.

This CDR3 is CASSQLAGTTDTQYF. The CDR3 DNA is TGTGCCAGCTCACAACTAGCGGGGACCACAGATACGCAGTATTTT. J is TRBJ2-3 and V is TRBV18; 10 nucleotides match TRBD2. CDR3 length: 15 amino acids. Trimming took 4 bases from V and 2 from J; bases not matched to a gene: 3. CDR1 KGHSH and CDR2 LQKENI come from the germline V gene.

J is TRBJ1-3 and V is TRBV28, with 7 bases identical to TRBD1. Germline V gene sequence: CDR1 MDHEN, CDR2 SYDVKM. CDR3 length equals 16 residues. With V trimmed by 5 bases and J by 2 bases, 9 bases remained unmatched. CDR3 in DNA: TGTGCCAGCAGTCGTATCGGACAGGTCCCTGGAAACACCATATATTTT. The encoded protein is CASSRIGQVPGNTIYF. Full variable domain (rest looked up from reference TRBV28 and TRBJ1-3): DVKVTQSSRYLVKRTGEKVFLECVQDMDHENMFWYRQDPGLGLRLIYFSYDVKMKEKGDIPEGYSVSREKKERFSLILESASTNQTSMYLCASSRIGQVPGNTIYFGEGSWLTVV.

This chain links TRBV7-9 with TRBJ2-2; 10 positions match TRBD1. The trim removed 4 bases at V and 1 base at J, leaving 3 bases unmatched. CDR3 length: 16 amino acids. The germline V gene encodes CDR1 SEHNR and CDR2 FQNEAQ (reference sequence). CDR3 in DNA: TGTGCCAGCAGCTCTAGGGACAGGGGGAACACCGGGGAGCTGTTTTTT. This codes for CASSSRDRGNTGELFF.

This rearrangement joins TRBV7-2 to TRBJ1-6; D gene unclear. V dropped 5 bases and J dropped 7 bases, with 15 bases sitting between them. The germline V gene has CDR1 SGHTA and CDR2 FQGNSA. The CDR3 covers 15 residues. CDR3 protein: CASSQAGRRNSPLHF. The DNA of the CDR3 is TGTGCCAGCAGCCAAGCCGGTCGGAGGAATTCACCCCTCCACTTT.

CDR3 sequence: CASSQRQGGETQYF. CDR3 DNA sequence: TGTGCCAGCAGTCAGAGACAGGGAGGAGAGACCCAGTACTTC. This chain uses TRBV28 with TRBJ2-5; tentative D call: TRBD1 (7 bases). Trimming left V 5 bases short and J 4 bases short, with 14 bases between. The CDR3 loop spans 14 amino acids. Germline assignment: CDR1 MDHEN and CDR2 SYDVKM.

This clone has a single count. This chain joins TRBV18 and TRBJ2-7, with D perhaps matching TRBD1 (5 bases). This CDR3 is built from 12 residues. V lost 3 bases and J lost 3, with 6 bases in between. CDR1 KGHSH and CDR2 LQKENI come from the germline V gene. The CDR3 sequence: CASSPTDYEQYF. The CDR3 DNA reads as TGTGCCAGCTCACCGACAGACTACGAGCAGTACTTC. Full variable domain (missing parts from reference TRBV18 and TRBJ2-7): NAGVMQNPRHLVRRRGQEARLRCSPMKGHSHVYWYRQLPEEGLKFMVYLQKENIIDESGMPKERFSAEFPKEGPSILRIQQVVRGDSAAYFCASSPTDYEQYFGPGTRLTVT.

The chain carries TRBV6-2 or TRBV6-3 and TRBJ1-6, with TRBD1 matching over 7 bases. Trimming cost V 4 bases and J 9 bases; bases outside gene matches: 6. The CDR3 has 14 residues. Per the germline V gene, CDR1 is MNHEY and CDR2 is SVGEGT. DNA for the CDR3: TGTGCCAGCAGTTCCGGGACAGAAGGTTCACCCCTCCACTTT. It encodes CASSSGTEGSPLHF.

Points on this clone: Additional DNA sequences in this sample encode the identical CDR3. The chain combines TRBV10-3 with TRBJ2-1, with D tentatively TRBD2 (6 bases). Germline V gene lookup returns CDR1 ENHRY and CDR2 SYGVKD. V was cut by 0 bases and J by 8 bases, with 8 bases left in between. The CDR3 loop spans 13 amino acids. The CDR3 coding sequence is TGTGCCATCAGTGAGTCGGGGGGATATGAGCAGTTCTTC. This codes for CAISESGGYEQFF.

The chain combines TRBV2 with TRBJ2-1, with D possibly TRBD2 on 7 matching bases. This CDR3 contains 19 residues. Trimming removed 8 bases from V and 0 bases from J, with 26 bases in between. Germline V gene lookup returns CDR1 SNHLY and CDR2 FYNNEI. The CDR3 bases are TGTGCCAGCTTTTACCGCCTGCGGGGGCAATACGTCTCCTACAATGAGCAGTTCTTC. It is translated as CASFYRLRGQYVSYNEQFF.

This clone was observed a few times. The chain carries TRBV19 and TRBJ1-1, with D tentatively TRBD1 (6 bases). The germline V gene has CDR1 LNHDA and CDR2 SQIVND (reference sequence). Trimming took 7 bases from V and 1 from J, leaving 13 bases between them. This CDR3 spans 14 amino acids. DNA for the CDR3: TGTGCCAGTAACCCGAGGGACACGAACACTGAAGCTTTCTTT. It yields the protein CASNPRDTNTEAFF.

This clone was observed a few times. This chain joins TRBV5-4 and TRBJ1-1, with D tentatively TRBD1 (5 bases). Germline V gene data show CDR1 as SGHNT and CDR2 as YYREEE (reference sequence). The CDR3 has 15 residues. Trimming removed 0 bases at V and 0 bases at J, with 9 bases between. CDR3 in amino acids: CASSLDAGMNTEAFF. CDR3 nucleotides: TGTGCCAGCAGCTTGGATGCAGGGATGAACACTGAAGCTTTCTTT.

The CDR3 nucleotides are TGTGCCAGCAGTACAGGTTATAAGAGCAATCAGCCCCAGCATTTT. This codes for CASSTGYKSNQPQHF. The gene calls are TRBV6-5 and TRBJ1-5; tentatively, D is TRBD1 (5 bases). V dropped 5 bases and J dropped 1 base, with 12 bases sitting between them. This CDR3 has 15 amino acids. Germline V gives CDR1 MNHEY, CDR2 SVGAGI.

This clone was observed a handful of times. This chain connects TRBV5-3 to TRBJ2-7; D may be TRBD1 (7 bases). TRBV5-3 is an open reading frame, and its role is uncertain. The V and J ends lost 4 bases and 4 bases respectively, with 18 bases between them. The CDR3 consists of 15 residues. CDR3 sequence: CARSMQGGLVYEQYF. The CDR3 coding sequence is TGTGCCAGAAGCATGCAGGGGGGCCTCGTATACGAGCAGTACTTC.

V usage is TRBV7-2 and J usage is TRBJ1-2; possible D gene TRBD1, 5 bases. The CDR3 covers 13 residues. Looked up from germline, CDR1 is SGHTA and CDR2 is FQGNSA. The V gene lost 0 bases and the J gene lost 4 bases, with 6 bases spanning the gap. The CDR3 loop reads CASSLAGAYGYTF. The CDR3 nucleotides are TGTGCCAGCAGCTTAGCAGGGGCCTATGGCTACACCTTC.

J is TRBJ2-3 and V is TRBV7-2; perhaps TRBD2 as D (6 bases). CDR3 length: 16 amino acids. V was clipped by 5 bases and J by 2 bases, with 17 bases between them. Germline CDR1 and CDR2: SGHTA and FQGNSA. CDR3 nucleotides: TGTGCCAGCAGCCCTCAGCCGGGGGTCACCACAGATACGCAGTATTTT. It codes for CASSPQPGVTTDTQYF. The full variable domain, completed using reference TRBV7-2 and TRBJ2-3, is GAGVSQSPSNKVTEKGKDVELRCDPISGHTALYWYRQSLGQGLEFLIYFQGNSAPDKSGLPSDRFSAERTGGSVSTLTIQRTQQEDSAVYLCASSPQPGVTTDTQYFGPGTRLTVL.

The chain is built from TRBV5-1 and TRBJ1-2; D unresolved. Germline lookup yields CDR1 SGHRS and CDR2 YFSETQ. The CDR3 has 14 residues. V was shortened by 1 base and J by 0 bases, with 7 bases between the two germline ends. This chain's CDR3 is CASSLTETNYGYTF. The CDR3 DNA follows: TGCGCCAGCAGCTTGACCGAGACTAACTATGGCTACACCTTC.

The gene calls are TRBV3-1 (or the pseudogene TRBV3-2) and TRBJ1-1; D unclear. The CDR3 has 13 residues. V dropped 3 bases and J dropped 5 bases, with 10 bases sitting between them. CDR1 is LGHDT, CDR2 YNNKEL, per germline (reference sequence). CDR3 nucleotide sequence: TGTGCCAGCAGCCAGAGGGCACCAACTGAAGCTTTCTTT. Encoded protein: CASSQRAPTEAFF.

The chain uses TRBV7-2 and TRBJ2-7; 11 nucleotides match TRBD2. CDR1 is SGHTA, CDR2 FQGNSA, per germline. Unmatched junction bases numbered 4, after V lost 4 bases and J lost 2 bases. The CDR3 has 15 residues. The DNA of the CDR3 is TGTGCCAGCAGCTCTAGCGGGGGGTGGACCTACGAGCAGTACTTC. Protein: CASSSSGGWTYEQYF.

The V and J genes are TRBV28 and TRBJ1-1; D remains unclear. Germline V gives CDR1 MDHEN, CDR2 SYDVKM. V was trimmed by 7 bases and J by 5 bases, leaving 26 bases between them. The CDR3 extends over 17 amino acids. The CDR3 DNA follows: TGTGCCAGCACACCTCATGTCGGCCCGGGGAGACGAACTGAAGCTTTCTTT. This codes for CASTPHVGPGRRTEAFF. Variable domain in full (rest from reference TRBV28 and TRBJ1-1): DVKVTQSSRYLVKRTGEKVFLECVQDMDHENMFWYRQDPGLGLRLIYFSYDVKMKEKGDIPEGYSVSREKKERFSLILESASTNQTSMYLCASTPHVGPGRRTEAFFGQGTRLTVV.

The chain couples TRBV28 to TRBJ2-5; D ambiguous. The V end lost 2 bases, the J end lost 4 bases, and 8 bases lay between the germline ends. Germline V gene lookup returns CDR1 MDHEN and CDR2 SYDVKM. There are 13 residues in the CDR3. CDR3 in DNA: TGTGCCAGCAGTTTAATTAGCCCAGAGACCCAGTACTTC. The encoded protein is CASSLISPETQYF.

Notes on this clone: This CDR3 is also generated by other DNA sequences in the sample. The chain combines TRBV5-1 with TRBJ2-3, with 10 nucleotides matching TRBD2. CDR1 and CDR2 from the germline V gene are SGHRS and YFSETQ. The CDR3 is 15 residues long. V shed 1 base and J 2 bases; nucleotides not matched to a gene: 1. The DNA of the CDR3 is TGCGCCAGCAGCTTGACTAGCGGGGACACAGATACGCAGTATTTT. This encodes CASSLTSGDTDTQYF. Full variable domain (outside the CDR3, taken from reference TRBV5-1 and TRBJ2-3): KAGVTQTPRYLIKTRGQQVTLSCSPISGHRSVSWYQQTPGQGLQFLFEYFSETQRNKGNFPGRFSGRQFSNSRSEMNVSTLELGDSALYLCASSLTSGDTDTQYFGPGTRLTVL.

Comments on this clone: One end of the junction is discordant with germline, which a read error may explain. The genes are TRBV6-5 and TRBJ2-7, with 14 bases fitting TRBD2. The germline gives CDR1 MNHEY, CDR2 SVGAGI. The CDR3 runs 15 residues. The CDR3 region has the DNA TGTGCCAGCAGTAACTCCGGGACTAGCGGGAGTTGGCAGTACTTC. It yields the protein CASSNSGTSGSWQYF.

This chain uses TRBV4-2 with TRBJ2-7; 9 positions match TRBD2. The V segment lost 5 bases and the J segment 0 bases; nucleotides outside the gene matches: 8. CDR1 LGHNA and CDR2 YNFKEQ come from the germline V gene. CDR3 size: 16 residues. In DNA form, the CDR3 reads TGTGCCAGCAGCAGTCTACTAGCGGGCGACTCCTACGAGCAGTACTTC. It specifies CASSSLLAGDSYEQYF.

The chain uses TRBV30 and TRBJ1-1; no clear D gene. Germline V gene lookup returns CDR1 GTSNPN and CDR2 SVGIG (reference sequence). This CDR3 is built from 15 residues. V lost 0 bases to trimming and J lost 3 bases, with 14 bases between them. CDR3 in amino acids: CAWSVGRVGDTEAFF. CDR3 nucleotides: TGTGCCTGGAGTGTAGGGAGGGTGGGCGACACTGAAGCTTTCTTT. Full variable domain (outside the CDR3, taken from reference TRBV30 and TRBJ1-1): SQTIHQWPATLVQPVGSPLSLECTVEGTSNPNLYWYRQAAGRGLQLLFYSVGIGQISSEVPQNLSASRPQDRQFILSSKKLLLSDSGFYLCAWSVGRVGDTEAFFGQGTRLTVV.

The chain carries TRBV13 and TRBJ2-5; TRBD2 matches at 8 bases. In germline, CDR1 is PRHDT, CDR2 FYEKMQ (reference sequence). This CDR3 spans 15 amino acids. The V and J ends lost 2 bases and 4 bases, in that order; junction bases with no gene match: 6. CDR3 DNA: TGTGCCAGCAGCTTAAGGACTAGCCGTGGAGAGACCCAGTACTTC. Its protein is CASSLRTSRGETQYF. The full variable domain, in which reference TRBV13 and TRBJ2-5 provide the parts outside the CDR3, is AAGVIQSPRHLIKEKRETATLKCYPIPRHDTVYWYQQGPGQDPQFLISFYEKMQSDKGSIPDRFSAQQFSDYHSELNMSSLELGDSALYFCASSLRTSRGETQYFGPGTRLLVL.

This chain joins TRBV29-1 and TRBJ2-7; 7 nucleotides align to TRBD2. The V gene's germline CDR1 is SQVTM and CDR2 ANQGSEA. V was clipped by 3 bases and J by 4 bases; unmatched bases: 6. The CDR3 consists of 13 residues. The CDR3 is CSVELAAGYEQYF. CDR3 sequence (DNA): TGCAGCGTTGAGCTAGCGGCGGGGTACGAGCAGTACTTC.

Concerning this clone: The sample contains more than one DNA sequence encoding this CDR3. The V call is TRBV3-1 (or the pseudogene TRBV3-2), the J call TRBJ1-1; 7 bases are a match to TRBD1. The ends lost 6 bases at V and 11 bases at J; junction bases unmatched: 6. This CDR3 comprises 11 residues. CDR1 and CDR2 from the germline V gene are LGHDT and YNNKEL (reference sequence). DNA of the CDR3: TGTGCCAGCAGAGGCGGGACAGAGGCTTTCTTT. Protein sequence: CASRGGTEAFF.

The rearrangement uses TRBV7-8 and TRBJ1-2, with D tentatively TRBD1 (5 bases). CDR1 and CDR2 from the germline V gene are SGHVS and FQNEAQ. This CDR3 contains 14 residues. Deletions cut 3 bases from V and 0 bases from J, with 8 bases between. CDR3 region: CASSFAGTNYGYTF. CDR3 DNA: TGTGCCAGCAGCTTCGCAGGGACTAACTATGGCTACACCTTC.

This chain joins TRBV6-2 or TRBV6-3 and TRBJ1-1; TRBD1 matches 9 bases. Germline CDR1 and CDR2: MNHEY and SVGEGT. This CDR3 is 16 amino acids long. J was trimmed by 4 bases and V by 4 bases; bases with no gene match: 10. This chain's CDR3 is CASSSVPGQGGTEAFF. CDR3 bases: TGTGCCAGCAGTTCTGTCCCGGGACAGGGAGGCACTGAAGCTTTCTTT.

Many counts were recorded for this clone. V and J are TRBV2 and TRBJ1-1; D is unresolved. In germline, CDR1 is SNHLY, CDR2 FYNNEI. V was trimmed by 8 bases and J by 0 bases, leaving 16 bases between them. This CDR3 comprises 15 residues. The DNA for the CDR3 is TGTGCCAGCGGGAAGGGTGGAGGTCTGAACACTGAAGCTTTCTTT. It yields the protein CASGKGGGLNTEAFF.